This T cell receptor (beta chain) was observed in a study of blood T cell repertoires in COVID-19. Across the study: Spain, Italy and the United States supplied samples that represented acute and convalescent COVID-19. T cells, B-cell-depleted T cells, or PBMCs provided the cDNA or gDNA that served as material.

Authors' data handling: Using reference gene primer amplification, nucleated cell counts were estimated. Profiled with immunoSEQ multiplex PCR; TCRdb holds only in-frame clones, not every one. V and J calls and clone size follow that table, whereas D and trimming were derived from the DNA. Among 60,000 to 65,000 clones listed, 70% to 90% were seen once. V was trimmed by 6 bases and J by 6 bases, leaving 12 bases between them. Germline V gene sequence: CDR1 LNHDA, CDR2 SQIVND (reference sequence). The length of the CDR3 is 14 residues. The TCR comes from a human donor with active COVID-19. The donor label of this sample is uncertain. The J gene is TRBJ1-6, the V gene TRBV19, with D maybe TRBD1 (5 bases). Sequencing used peripheral blood. The CDR3 DNA reads TGTGCCAGTAGGCCGGGACTTACTAATTCACCCCTCCACTTT. Translating it yields CASRPGLTNSPLHF.